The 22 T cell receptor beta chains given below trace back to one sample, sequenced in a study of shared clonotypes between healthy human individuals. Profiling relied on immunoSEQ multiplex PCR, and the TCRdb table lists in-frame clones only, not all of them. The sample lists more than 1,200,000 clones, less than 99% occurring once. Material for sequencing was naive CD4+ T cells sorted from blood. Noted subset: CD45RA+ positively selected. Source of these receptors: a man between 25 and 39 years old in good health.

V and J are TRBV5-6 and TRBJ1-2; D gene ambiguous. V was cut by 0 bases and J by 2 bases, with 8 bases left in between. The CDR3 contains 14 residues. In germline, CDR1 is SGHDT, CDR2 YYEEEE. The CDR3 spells CASSLVSGNYGYTF. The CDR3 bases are TGTGCCAGCAGCTTGGTGTCCGGAAACTATGGCTACACCTTC.

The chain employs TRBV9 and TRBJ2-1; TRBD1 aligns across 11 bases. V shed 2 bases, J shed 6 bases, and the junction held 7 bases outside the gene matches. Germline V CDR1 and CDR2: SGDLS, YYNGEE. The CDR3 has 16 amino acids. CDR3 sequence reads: CASSVFAGTGGNEQFF. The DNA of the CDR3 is TGTGCCAGCAGCGTCTTTGCAGGGACAGGGGGCAATGAGCAGTTCTTC.

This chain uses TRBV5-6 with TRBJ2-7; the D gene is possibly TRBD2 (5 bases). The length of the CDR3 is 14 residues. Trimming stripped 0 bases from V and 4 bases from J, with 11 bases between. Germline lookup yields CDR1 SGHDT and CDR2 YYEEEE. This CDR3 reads CASSLVGGQYEQYF. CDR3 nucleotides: TGTGCCAGCAGCTTGGTTGGCGGGCAGTACGAGCAGTACTTC.

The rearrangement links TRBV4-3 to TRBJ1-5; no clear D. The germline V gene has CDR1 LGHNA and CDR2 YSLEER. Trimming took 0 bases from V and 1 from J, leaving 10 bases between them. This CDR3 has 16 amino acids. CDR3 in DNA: TGCGCCAGCAGCCAAGATACGGGTTTCAGCAATCAGCCCCAGCATTTT. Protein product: CASSQDTGFSNQPQHF.

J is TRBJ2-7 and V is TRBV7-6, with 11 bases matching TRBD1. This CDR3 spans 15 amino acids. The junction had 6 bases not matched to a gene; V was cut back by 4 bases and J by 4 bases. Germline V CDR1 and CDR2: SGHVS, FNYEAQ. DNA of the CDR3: TGTGCCAGCAGCTCCCCGGACAGGGGGCTTTACGAGCAGTACTTC. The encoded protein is CASSSPDRGLYEQYF.

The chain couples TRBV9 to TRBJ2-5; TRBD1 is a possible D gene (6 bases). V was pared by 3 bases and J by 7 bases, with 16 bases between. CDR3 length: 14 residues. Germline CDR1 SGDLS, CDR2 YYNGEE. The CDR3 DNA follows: TGTGCCAGCAGCGACACAGGGTCCCGCTTGACCCAGTACTTC. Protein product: CASSDTGSRLTQYF.

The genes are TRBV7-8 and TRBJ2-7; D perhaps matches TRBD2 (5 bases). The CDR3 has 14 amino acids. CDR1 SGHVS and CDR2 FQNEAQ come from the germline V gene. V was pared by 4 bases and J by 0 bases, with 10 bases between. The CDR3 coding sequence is TGTGCCAGCAGCTCCGCGGCGGGCTCCTACGAGCAGTACTTC. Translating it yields CASSSAAGSYEQYF.

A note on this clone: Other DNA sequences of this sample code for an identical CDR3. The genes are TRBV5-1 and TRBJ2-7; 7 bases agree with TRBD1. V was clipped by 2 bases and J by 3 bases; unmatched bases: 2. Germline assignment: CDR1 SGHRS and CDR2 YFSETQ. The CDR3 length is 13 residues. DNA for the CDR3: TGCGCCAGCAGCTTAGGACAGGTCTACGAGCAGTACTTC. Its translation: CASSLGQVYEQYF. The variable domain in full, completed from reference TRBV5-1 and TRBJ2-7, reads KAGVTQTPRYLIKTRGQQVTLSCSPISGHRSVSWYQQTPGQGLQFLFEYFSETQRNKGNFPGRFSGRQFSNSRSEMNVSTLELGDSALYLCASSLGQVYEQYFGPGTRLTVT.

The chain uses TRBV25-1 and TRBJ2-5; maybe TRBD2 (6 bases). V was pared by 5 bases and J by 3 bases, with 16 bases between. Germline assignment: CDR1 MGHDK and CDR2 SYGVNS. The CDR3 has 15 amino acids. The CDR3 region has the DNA TGTGCCAGCAGTAACGGCGGGAAGGCGAAAGAGACCCAGTACTTC. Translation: CASSNGGKAKETQYF.

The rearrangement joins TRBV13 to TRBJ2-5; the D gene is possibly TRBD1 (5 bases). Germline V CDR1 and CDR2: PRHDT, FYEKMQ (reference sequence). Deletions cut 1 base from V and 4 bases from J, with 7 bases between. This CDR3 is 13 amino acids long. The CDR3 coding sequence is TGTGCCAGCAGCTTAGCAGGGCCAGAGACCCAGTACTTC. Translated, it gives CASSLAGPETQYF. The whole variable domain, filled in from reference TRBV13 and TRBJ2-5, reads AAGVIQSPRHLIKEKRETATLKCYPIPRHDTVYWYQQGPGQDPQFLISFYEKMQSDKGSIPDRFSAQQFSDYHSELNMSSLELGDSALYFCASSLAGPETQYFGPGTRLLVL.

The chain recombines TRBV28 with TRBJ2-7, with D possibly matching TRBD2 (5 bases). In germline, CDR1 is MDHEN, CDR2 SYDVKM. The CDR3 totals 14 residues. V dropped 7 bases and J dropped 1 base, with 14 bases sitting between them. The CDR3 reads CASKSGRNSYEQYF. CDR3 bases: TGTGCCAGCAAGAGCGGAAGAAATTCCTACGAGCAGTACTTC.

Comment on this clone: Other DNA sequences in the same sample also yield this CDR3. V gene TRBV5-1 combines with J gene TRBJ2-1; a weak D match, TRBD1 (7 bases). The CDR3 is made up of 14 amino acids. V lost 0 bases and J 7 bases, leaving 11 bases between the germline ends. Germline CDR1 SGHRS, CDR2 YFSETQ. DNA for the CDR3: TGCGCCAGCAGCTTGGTGGCAGGGGGGAATGAGCAGTTCTTC. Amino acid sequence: CASSLVAGGNEQFF.

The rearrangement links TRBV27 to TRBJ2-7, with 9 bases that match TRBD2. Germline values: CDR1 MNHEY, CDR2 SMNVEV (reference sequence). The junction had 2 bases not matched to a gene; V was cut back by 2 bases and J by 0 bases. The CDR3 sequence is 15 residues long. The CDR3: CASSLRREGSYEQYF. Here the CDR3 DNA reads TGTGCCAGCAGTTTAAGGCGGGAGGGCTCCTACGAGCAGTACTTC.

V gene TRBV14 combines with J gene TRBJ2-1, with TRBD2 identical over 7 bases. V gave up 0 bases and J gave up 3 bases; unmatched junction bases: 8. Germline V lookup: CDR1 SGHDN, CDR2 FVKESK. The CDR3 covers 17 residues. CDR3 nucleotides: TGTGCCAGCAGCCAAGAGGGTCGCGGGAGAATCTACAATGAGCAGTTCTTC. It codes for CASSQEGRGRIYNEQFF.

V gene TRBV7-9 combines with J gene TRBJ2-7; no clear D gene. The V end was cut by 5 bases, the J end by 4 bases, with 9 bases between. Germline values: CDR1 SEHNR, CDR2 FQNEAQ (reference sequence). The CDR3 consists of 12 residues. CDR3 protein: CASSPLLYEQYF. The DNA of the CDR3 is TGTGCCAGCAGCCCCCTCTTATACGAGCAGTACTTC.

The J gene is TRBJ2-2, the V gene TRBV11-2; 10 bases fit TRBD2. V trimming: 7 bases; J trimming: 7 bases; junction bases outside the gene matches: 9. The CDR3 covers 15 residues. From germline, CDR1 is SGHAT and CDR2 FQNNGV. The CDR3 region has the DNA TGTGCCAGCATCCCGGGACTAGCGTCGATCGGGGAGCTGTTTTTT. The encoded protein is CASIPGLASIGELFF.

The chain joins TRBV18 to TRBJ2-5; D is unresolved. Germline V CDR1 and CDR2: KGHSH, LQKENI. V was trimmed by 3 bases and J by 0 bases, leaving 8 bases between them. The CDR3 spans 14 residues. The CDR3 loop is CASSPSPDQETQYF. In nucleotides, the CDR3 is TGTGCCAGCTCACCCTCCCCGGACCAAGAGACCCAGTACTTC. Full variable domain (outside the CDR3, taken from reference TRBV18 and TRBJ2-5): NAGVMQNPRHLVRRRGQEARLRCSPMKGHSHVYWYRQLPEEGLKFMVYLQKENIIDESGMPKERFSAEFPKEGPSILRIQQVVRGDSAAYFCASSPSPDQETQYFGPGTRLLVL.

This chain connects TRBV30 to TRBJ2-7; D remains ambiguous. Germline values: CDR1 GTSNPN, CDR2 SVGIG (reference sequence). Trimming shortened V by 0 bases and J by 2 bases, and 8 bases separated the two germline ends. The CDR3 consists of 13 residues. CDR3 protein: CAWSVRDPYEQYF. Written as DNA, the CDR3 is TGTGCCTGGAGTGTACGTGACCCCTACGAGCAGTACTTC. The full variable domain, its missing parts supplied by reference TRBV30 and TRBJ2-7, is SQTIHQWPATLVQPVGSPLSLECTVEGTSNPNLYWYRQAAGRGLQLLFYSVGIGQISSEVPQNLSASRPQDRQFILSSKKLLLSDSGFYLCAWSVRDPYEQYFGPGTRLTVT.

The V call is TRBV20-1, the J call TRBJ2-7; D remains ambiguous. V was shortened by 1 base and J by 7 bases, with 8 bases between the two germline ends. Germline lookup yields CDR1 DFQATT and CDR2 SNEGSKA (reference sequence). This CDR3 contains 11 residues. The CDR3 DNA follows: TGCAGTGCTAGAGTAGTCCGGGAGCAGTACTTC. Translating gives CSARVVREQYF.

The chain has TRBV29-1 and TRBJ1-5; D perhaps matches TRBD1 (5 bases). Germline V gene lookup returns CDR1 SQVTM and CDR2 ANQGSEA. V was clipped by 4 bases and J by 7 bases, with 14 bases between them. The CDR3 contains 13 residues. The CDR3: CSVAQGYDQPQHF. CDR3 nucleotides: TGCAGCGTTGCTCAGGGATATGACCAGCCCCAGCATTTT.

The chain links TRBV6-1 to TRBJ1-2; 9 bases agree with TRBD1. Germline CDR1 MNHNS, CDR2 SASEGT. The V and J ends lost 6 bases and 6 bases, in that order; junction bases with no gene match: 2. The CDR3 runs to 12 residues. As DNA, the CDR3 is TGTGCCAGCAGGAGGACAGGGGATGGCTACACCTTC. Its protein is CASRRTGDGYTF.

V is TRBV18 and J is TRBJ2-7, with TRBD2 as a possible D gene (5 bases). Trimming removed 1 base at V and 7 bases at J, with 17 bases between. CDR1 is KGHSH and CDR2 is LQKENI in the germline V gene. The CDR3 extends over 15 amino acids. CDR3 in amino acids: CASSPQAASPEEQYF. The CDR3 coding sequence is TGTGCCAGCTCACCACAAGCGGCAAGCCCGGAGGAGCAGTACTTC.